This entry lists 12 T cell receptor beta chains sequenced from one sample in a study of blood T cell repertoires in COVID-19. Generated by immunoSEQ multiplex PCR, the TCRdb table keeps only in-frame clones and is missing some. The sample lists tens of thousands of clones, roughly nine tenths occurring once. The specimen was peripheral blood. The receptors originated from a man between 60 and 70 years old with acute or convalescent COVID-19.

The chain employs TRBV30 and TRBJ1-2; the match to TRBD1 covers 9 bases. The germline CDR1 and CDR2 sequences are GTSNPN and SVGIG (reference sequence). This CDR3 contains 14 residues. Trimming took 3 bases from V and 2 from J; bases not matched to a gene: 4. CDR3 sequence reads: CAWSDRGGNYGYTF. CDR3 coding DNA: TGTGCCTGGAGCGACAGGGGGGGGAACTATGGCTACACCTTC.

In its sample, this clone was seen once. CDR3 protein: CASTPPGGATRNEQYF. The CDR3 DNA follows: TGTGCCAGTACCCCTCCAGGAGGGGCAACTCGCAACGAGCAGTACTTC. The chain combines TRBV19 with TRBJ2-7; perhaps TRBD2 as D (6 bases). Germline V gives CDR1 LNHDA, CDR2 SQIVND (reference sequence). V gave up 7 bases and J gave up 5 bases, with 24 bases separating them. This CDR3 is built from 16 residues.

This sequence joins TRBV11-3 and TRBJ2-7; TRBD1 is a possible D gene (5 bases). The CDR3 runs 14 residues. V shed 4 bases and J shed 0 bases, with 10 bases lying between them. Germline assignment: CDR1 SGHNT and CDR2 YENEEA. The CDR3 bases are TGTGCCAGCAGCTCAGGACACCCCTCCTACGAGCAGTACTTC. It codes for CASSSGHPSYEQYF.

The chain employs TRBV3-1 (or the pseudogene TRBV3-2) and TRBJ2-7, with unresolved D. The CDR3 has 15 residues. Germline-derived CDR1 and CDR2 are LGHDT and YNNKEL (reference sequence). The V gene lost 3 bases and the J gene lost 4 bases, with 16 bases spanning the gap. The chain's CDR3 is CASSQQPTAAYEQYF. DNA for the CDR3: TGTGCCAGCAGCCAGCAGCCCACTGCGGCGTACGAGCAGTACTTC.

V gene TRBV7-9 combines with J gene TRBJ2-3, with 13 nucleotides matching TRBD2. Germline trimming cut 4 bases from V and 1 base from J; bases unmatched to any gene: 2. CDR1 is SEHNR, CDR2 FQNEAQ, per germline (reference sequence). The CDR3 sequence is 16 residues long. CDR3 DNA: TGTGCCAGCAGCTCGGGACTAGCGGGGCGCACAGATACGCAGTATTTT. This translates into CASSSGLAGRTDTQYF. The variable domain in full, with the rest retrieved from reference TRBV7-9 and TRBJ2-3, is DTGVSQNPRHKITKRGQNVTFRCDPISEHNRLYWYRQTLGQGPEFLTYFQNEAQLEKSRLLSDRFSAERPKGSFSTLEIQRTEQGDSAMYLCASSSGLAGRTDTQYFGPGTRLTVL.

This clone has a single count. CDR3 nucleotides: TGCGCCAGCAGCTCATCCCGGGGGACAGCGATTTACGAGCAGTACTTC. Translating it yields CASSSSRGTAIYEQYF. This chain joins TRBV5-1 and TRBJ2-7, with D tentatively TRBD1 (7 bases). Per germline, CDR1 SGHRS and CDR2 YFSETQ. V lost 3 bases and J lost 4, with 20 bases in between. The CDR3 loop spans 16 amino acids.

The genes are TRBV6-5 and TRBJ1-2, with TRBD1 matching over 7 bases. The CDR3 runs to 15 residues. CDR1 and CDR2 (germline): MNHEY, SVGAGI. Unmatched junction bases numbered 9, after V lost 2 bases and J lost 6 bases. The chain's CDR3 is CASSYGIEGADGYTF. Written as DNA, the CDR3 is TGTGCCAGCAGTTACGGTATCGAGGGGGCGGATGGCTACACCTTC.

With respect to this clone: At one of its ends the junction is not consistent with the germline gene, which may arise from a read error. This chain uses TRBV5-1 with TRBJ1-5; D gene uncertain. Per germline, CDR1 SGHRS and CDR2 YFSETQ. The CDR3 covers 13 residues. The CDR3 bases are TGCGCCAGCAGCTTCGGTAGCGATCAGCCCCAGCATTTT. It codes for CASSFGSDQPQHF. The full variable domain, completed using reference TRBV5-1 and TRBJ1-5, is KAGVTQTPRYLIKTRGQQVTLSCSPISGHRSVSWYQQTPGQGLQFLFEYFSETQRNKGNFPGRFSGRQFSNSRSEMNVSTLELGDSALYLCASSFGSDQPQHFGDGTRLSIL.

This chain joins TRBV5-6 and TRBJ1-2, with TRBD1 matching 7 bases. V gave up 3 bases and J gave up 8 bases; unmatched junction bases: 13. Germline CDR1 is SGHDT and CDR2 is YYEEEE. CDR3 length equals 15 residues. CDR3 residues: CASSYADRDSGGYTF. CDR3 coding DNA: TGTGCCAGCAGCTACGCTGACAGGGATTCAGGGGGCTACACCTTC.

The chain links TRBV14 to TRBJ2-5, with D perhaps TRBD2 (5 bases). Germline V gene lookup returns CDR1 SGHDN and CDR2 FVKESK. Trimming shortened V by 6 bases and J by 0 bases, and 26 bases separated the two germline ends. The CDR3 extends over 19 amino acids. The DNA for the CDR3 is TGTGCCAGCAGTCCAGGTATTATAAGGACCCCGGGGTACCAAGAGACCCAGTACTTC. This encodes CASSPGIIRTPGYQETQYF.

This chain joins TRBV14 and TRBJ1-3; D remains ambiguous. The CDR3 contains 15 residues. Germline assignment: CDR1 SGHDN and CDR2 FVKESK. Between the trimmed V and J ends, which lost 8 bases and 0 bases, there was a span of 14 bases. CDR3 nucleotide sequence: TGTGCCAGCCGAGTCGCGGGCGGCTCTGGAAACACCATATATTTT. Residues: CASRVAGGSGNTIYF.

This clone turned up a few times. The CDR3 region has the DNA TGTGCCAGCAGCAAGGGGCAGGGCTCCTACGAGCAGTACTTC. This codes for CASSKGQGSYEQYF. The rearrangement uses TRBV5-6 and TRBJ2-7; D might be TRBD1 (5 bases). V was clipped by 4 bases and J by 0 bases, with 11 bases between them. The CDR3 has 14 amino acids. Germline V gene lookup returns CDR1 SGHDT and CDR2 YYEEEE.